This TCR beta chain comes out of a study of CD8+CD57+ T cells in acquired aplastic anemia. Study-wide context: When averaged, DNA from sorted CD4+ and CD8+ cells came to approximately 3.2 ug.

Study-wide points: No significant difference in CD8+ Simpson's diversity was found between patients and controls. Comparison of patients with controls identified approximately 28 shared CD8+ CDR3 sequences.

This clonotype showed up many times. Its antigen is as yet unknown. Patients included in sequencing had previously demonstrated CD8+CD57+ cell expansion by flow cytometry. Severe acquired aplastic anemia was present in all patients. Profiles of TCR beta VDJ and CDR3 were generated from a genomic DNA template. TCRdb fed the reads into MiXCR, producing one record per CDR3 protein. The table records some 180,000 distinct CDR3 sequences, around 60% of them present only once. Germline assignment: CDR1 LNHDA and CDR2 SQIVND (reference sequence). The CDR3 is 17 residues long. The J segment lost 2 bases and the V segment lost 3 bases, leaving 9 bases of the junction unmatched.

The receptor's source is a human donor with aplastic anemia. This chain connects TRBV19 to TRBJ2-7; 11 bases are a match to TRBD2. The specimen sequenced was sorted CD4+, CD8+, or CD8+CD57+ T cells (not recorded which) from PBMCs. The CDR3 nucleotides read TGTGCCAGTAGTATGGCTAGCGGGGGGCCCCTTACCTACGAGCAGTACTTC. Protein product: CASSMASGGPLTYEQYF.